The 10 T cell receptor beta chains reported below all come from one sample, sequenced in a study of CD8 T cells in ankylosing spondylitis. These TCRs' antigens remain unknown. MiXCR was run by TCRdb on the 5' RACE reads, yielding one entry per CDR3 protein. The sample carries some 450,000 distinct CDR3 sequences, roughly 18% recorded once. The study, taken as a whole, reports: What seemed typical of ankylosing spondylitis blood was a TCR beta motif built from eight highly homologous variants.

The sample consisted of blood, either unsorted or a sorted T cell fraction (not recorded which). These receptors all stem from a male donor with ankylosing spondylitis.

J is TRBJ1-6 and V is TRBV2, with 10 bases identical to TRBD1. After removal of 4 bases from V and 9 bases from J, the junction contained 6 bases not matched to a gene. Germline-derived CDR1 and CDR2 are SNHLY and FYNNEI. The CDR3 contains 15 residues. The CDR3 sequence: CASSAGQGRASPLHF. CDR3 nucleotides: TGTGCCAGCAGTGCGGGACAGGGGAGGGCTTCACCCCTCCACTTT.

This clonotype has only a few counts. The J gene is TRBJ2-2, the V gene TRBV5-6; 8 positions agree with TRBD2. The germline V gene encodes CDR1 SGHDT and CDR2 YYEEEE. The V segment lost 4 bases and the J segment 5 bases; nucleotides outside the gene matches: 4. The CDR3 is made up of 14 amino acids. As DNA, the CDR3 is TGTGCCAGCAGCCGGGAGGGCCGTACCGGGGAGCTGTTTTTT. This encodes CASSREGRTGELFF.

The chain is built from TRBV18 and TRBJ1-3; 10 nucleotides agree with TRBD1. Per the germline V gene, CDR1 is KGHSH and CDR2 is LQKENI. CDR3 length: 16 residues. With 3 bases clipped from V and 2 bases from J, the junction kept 4 bases outside the gene matches. CDR3 residues: CASSPTGTGAGNTIYF. The CDR3, as DNA: TGTGCCAGCTCACCCACCGGGACAGGGGCTGGAAACACCATATATTTT.

This chain joins TRBV29-1 and TRBJ1-2; 10 nucleotides line up with TRBD1. The CDR3 runs to 12 residues. The germline V gene encodes CDR1 SQVTM and CDR2 ANQGSEA. J was trimmed by 8 bases and V by 6 bases; bases with no gene match: 6. CDR3 protein: CSVPGTGEGYTF. CDR3 bases: TGCAGCGTCCCGGGGACAGGGGAAGGCTACACCTTC.

The chain combines TRBV9 with TRBJ1-3, with D unresolved. V shed 3 bases and J shed 0 bases, with 7 bases lying between them. The CDR3 consists of 14 residues. The germline V gene has CDR1 SGDLS and CDR2 YYNGEE. Here the CDR3 DNA reads TGTGCCAGCAGCGAAGGCATCTCTGGAAACACCATATATTTT. It specifies CASSEGISGNTIYF.

The V and J genes are TRBV12-3 or TRBV12-4 and TRBJ1-5; D might be TRBD1 (6 bases). V gave up 3 bases and J gave up 6 bases, with 15 bases separating them. This CDR3 contains 15 residues. The CDR3 protein is CASSLVQGRSQPQHF. Here the CDR3 DNA reads TGTGCCAGCAGTTTGGTACAGGGAAGGTCTCAGCCCCAGCATTTT.

The rearrangement links TRBV7-9 to TRBJ2-5; TRBD1 matches at 7 bases. In germline, CDR1 is SEHNR, CDR2 FQNEAQ (reference sequence). With 1 base clipped from V and 4 bases from J, the junction kept 9 bases outside the gene matches. The CDR3 is made up of 16 amino acids. The CDR3 region is CASSLGATGNGETQYF. CDR3 in DNA: TGTGCCAGCAGCTTAGGTGCGACAGGGAATGGAGAGACCCAGTACTTC. Variable domain in full (rest from reference TRBV7-9 and TRBJ2-5): DTGVSQNPRHKITKRGQNVTFRCDPISEHNRLYWYRQTLGQGPEFLTYFQNEAQLEKSRLLSDRFSAERPKGSFSTLEIQRTEQGDSAMYLCASSLGATGNGETQYFGPGTRLLVL.

This clonotype has more than one count but fewer than ten. The rearrangement joins TRBV28 to TRBJ2-7; 7 bases match TRBD2. Germline V gene lookup returns CDR1 MDHEN and CDR2 SYDVKM. This CDR3 region has 14 residues. Trimming removed 6 bases from V and 7 bases from J; junction bases left unmatched: 12. The CDR3: CASRGSSGRREQYF. As DNA, the CDR3 is TGTGCCAGCAGAGGATCTAGCGGCCGACGGGAGCAGTACTTC.

The gene calls are TRBV4-3 and TRBJ2-4; D is uncertain. This CDR3 has 15 amino acids. The germline V and J ends were trimmed by 0 bases and 6 bases, with 12 bases remaining between them. The germline CDR1 and CDR2 sequences are LGHNA and YSLEER. CDR3 bases: TGCGCCAGCAGCCAAGAGGCCGCTGATGGAAACATTCAGTACTTC. The encoded protein is CASSQEAADGNIQYF.

The V and J genes are TRBV11-1 and TRBJ1-1, with 7 bases identical to TRBD1. With V trimmed by 6 bases and J by 2 bases, 6 bases remained unmatched. CDR3 size: 14 residues. Germline values: CDR1 SGHAT, CDR2 FQDESV (reference sequence). The CDR3 region is CASRSGTANTEAFF. The CDR3 region has the DNA TGTGCCAGCAGGTCCGGGACAGCTAACACTGAAGCTTTCTTT.